This T cell receptor beta chain appears in the sequencing data of a study of CD8 T cells in ankylosing spondylitis. There are many counts of this clonotype. Its cognate antigen is unknown. Trimming shortened V by 3 bases and J by 7 bases, and 7 bases separated the two germline ends. Germline CDR1 SEHNR, CDR2 FQNEAQ (reference sequence). The CDR3 is 13 amino acids. Study findings and constraints: In synovial fluid and blood from reactive arthritis, some motif variants were previously reported. Disease-linked clones were CD8+ and relatively rare in peripheral blood. Characteristic, it appeared, of ankylosing spondylitis blood was a TCR beta motif of eight highly homologous variants. Significantly higher representation of disease-linked clones was reported for matched ankylosing spondylitis synovial fluid.

For TCR beta, libraries came from quantitative 5'-RACE with molecular barcodes. TCRdb called the 5' RACE reads again in MiXCR, with one record for every CDR3 protein. Of 700,000 to 850,000 distinct CDR3 sequences listed, 12% were seen once; the top ten hold 0.51%. The sequenced material came from blood, either unsorted or a sorted T cell fraction (not recorded which). This chain uses TRBV7-9 with TRBJ1-6, with D unclear. This TCR was sampled from a male donor with ankylosing spondylitis. In DNA form, the CDR3 reads TGTGCCAGCAGCTTCCGGGAAAATTCACCCCTCCACTTT. Protein product: CASSFRENSPLHF. Full variable domain (missing parts from reference TRBV7-9 and TRBJ1-6): DTGVSQNPRHKITKRGQNVTFRCDPISEHNRLYWYRQTLGQGPEFLTYFQNEAQLEKSRLLSDRFSAERPKGSFSTLEIQRTEQGDSAMYLCASSFRENSPLHFGNGTRLTVT.